The present T cell receptor (beta chain) was sequenced within a study of T cell clonotyping in hematopoietic cell transplantation. The CDR3 length is 12 residues. CDR1 and CDR2 from the germline V gene are SNHLY and FYNNEI. V gave up 6 bases and J gave up 3 bases, with 9 bases separating them. About this clone: Its antigen is undetermined.

Only in-frame clones appear in the TCRdb table, and some are missing; sequencing was by immunoSEQ multiplex PCR. The sample consists of roughly 44,000 clones, 85% of them appearing once. Specified time point: recipient sample about 28 days before transplant, after cytoreduction. General study points: Broader posttransplant TCR repertoire diversity was predicted by graft donor and pretransplant recipient Inverse Simpson Index values.

The receptor was isolated from a man aged 55 to 70 with acute myeloid leukemia. Some clones in this sample may be carry-over from other donors' samples. The specimen was peripheral blood mononuclear cells, collected before stem cell transplant. The V call is TRBV2, the J call TRBJ2-7, with D possibly being TRBD1 (6 bases). CDR3 protein: CASSAQGYEQYF. Written as DNA, the CDR3 is TGTGCCAGCAGCGCACAGGGCTACGAGCAGTACTTC.